This T cell receptor beta chain was profiled in a study of cytomegalovirus exposure and HLA in healthy donors. Study information: The 120 validation repertoires used the same platform as the roughly 670 first-cohort repertoires (as reported by a later analysis). The study's findings and limits: The classifier, whose performance was assessed in both the original and validation cohorts, reportedly diagnosed cytomegalovirus status with high specificity and sensitivity. The authors confirmed in vitro that a few CMV-associated chains were specific for CMV antigens. In the 120 or so validation repertoires, approximately 93% of cluster scores exceeded 0, per a later analysis.

The protocol was immunoSEQ multiplex PCR, while the TCRdb copy is restricted to in-frame clones and leaves out a portion. The sample includes around 300,000 clones, 87% seen only once; the top ten take 0.95% to 1.5%. With regard to this clone: No antigen is known for it.

The CDR3 runs 15 residues. V lost 5 bases to trimming and J lost 7 bases, with 18 bases between them. Germline V gives CDR1 SGHTA, CDR2 FQGNSA. The V and J genes are TRBV7-2 and TRBJ2-1; D might be TRBD1 or TRBD2, each matching 6 bases. The source material was PBMCs. This receptor was taken from a woman in her 30s in good health and CMV-seropositive. DNA for the CDR3: TGTGCCAGCAGCCACGGAGGGGGGCCGGGGAATGAGCAGTTCTTC. Translating gives CASSHGGGPGNEQFF.